A single sample is the source of the 21 T cell receptor beta chains below, sequenced in a study of T cell responses to AZD1222 COVID-19 vaccine. Data came from immunoSEQ multiplex PCR; TCRdb stores just in-frame clones and leaves some out. Of under 150,000 clones listed, roughly 91% are singletons. The sequencing here drew on peripheral blood, taken on day 0 of AZD1222 vaccination. These receptors originate from an adult in good health.

The V and J genes are TRBV6-5 and TRBJ1-1; 7 bases match TRBD1. The CDR3 is 13 residues long. The germline CDR1 and CDR2 sequences are MNHEY and SVGAGI. The V segment lost 0 bases and the J segment 8 bases; nucleotides outside the gene matches: 3. This chain's CDR3 is CASSYSRGLEAFF. The CDR3 coding sequence is TGTGCCAGCAGTTACTCGAGGGGGCTCGAAGCTTTCTTT.

The rearrangement links TRBV3-1 (or the pseudogene TRBV3-2) to TRBJ2-5, with 10 bases lining up with TRBD2. The ends lost 1 base at V and 4 bases at J; junction bases unmatched: 6. Germline V lookup: CDR1 LGHDT, CDR2 YNNKEL (reference sequence). The CDR3 covers 16 residues. The CDR3 region is CASSQGTSGGGETQYF. CDR3 sequence (DNA): TGTGCCAGCAGCCAAGGGACTAGCGGAGGGGGAGAGACCCAGTACTTC.

The V gene is TRBV30, the J gene TRBJ2-5; tentative D call: TRBD1 (5 bases). The CDR3 has 13 amino acids. Deletions cut 0 bases from V and 9 bases from J, with 14 bases between. Germline CDR1 GTSNPN, CDR2 SVGIG (reference sequence). As DNA, the CDR3 is TGTGCCTGGAGTGTTCAGGGTCAGCAGCCCCAGTACTTC. This sequence encodes CAWSVQGQQPQYF.

V gene TRBV27 combines with J gene TRBJ1-6; 9 nucleotides line up with TRBD1. After removal of 4 bases from V and 7 bases from J, the junction contained 11 bases not matched to a gene. This CDR3 contains 17 residues. Germline loops: CDR1 MNHEY, CDR2 SMNVEV (reference sequence). The DNA of the CDR3 is TGTGCCAGCAGTTCCATCCGGGACAGGGTAAACAATTCACCCCTCCACTTT. It yields the protein CASSSIRDRVNNSPLHF.

This clone appeared a few times. The chain recombines TRBV2 with TRBJ2-1, with a tentative D call TRBD1 (6 bases). CDR1 is SNHLY and CDR2 is FYNNEI in the germline V gene. CDR3 length: 15 amino acids. Trimming pared 3 bases from V and 8 bases from J, leaving 17 bases between. CDR3 sequence: CASSDGAQGSDEQFF. The CDR3 DNA follows: TGTGCCAGCAGTGATGGGGCCCAGGGGTCCGATGAGCAGTTCTTC.

The V gene is TRBV29-1, the J gene TRBJ1-2; D is undetermined. CDR1 and CDR2 (germline): SQVTM, ANQGSEA. The CDR3 loop spans 10 amino acids. Trimming left V 5 bases short and J 5 bases short, with 6 bases between. CDR3 region: CSVYAYGYTF. The CDR3 bases are TGCAGCGTTTACGCTTATGGCTACACCTTC. The full variable domain, completed using reference TRBV29-1 and TRBJ1-2, is SAVISQKPSRDICQRGTSLTIQCQVDSQVTMMFWYRQQPGQSLTLIATANQGSEATYESGFVIDKFPISRPNLTFSTLTVSNMSPEDSSIYLCSVYAYGYTFGSGTRLTVV.

This CDR3 is CASSLIGGYGYTF. CDR3 nucleotide sequence: TGTGCCAGCAGTTTAATTGGGGGATATGGCTACACCTTC. This sequence joins TRBV27 and TRBJ1-2, with D perhaps TRBD1 (5 bases). The V gene's germline CDR1 is MNHEY and CDR2 SMNVEV (reference sequence). The ends were cut back, 2 bases at V and 5 bases at J, with 9 bases in the middle. CDR3 size: 13 residues.

The chain recombines TRBV6-5 with TRBJ2-2; weak D call: TRBD1 (5 bases). The CDR3 has 13 amino acids. V lost 5 bases and J 5 bases, leaving 9 bases between the germline ends. Germline V gives CDR1 MNHEY, CDR2 SVGAGI. CDR3 sequence: CASSPTATGELFF. The CDR3, as DNA: TGTGCCAGCAGTCCGACAGCGACCGGGGAGCTGTTTTTT.

The chain carries TRBV28 and TRBJ1-5; D remains unclear. The CDR3 length is 13 residues. Germline V gene sequence: CDR1 MDHEN, CDR2 SYDVKM. The V and J ends lost 5 bases and 1 base respectively, with 6 bases between them. The CDR3, as DNA: TGTGCCAGCAGTCCGAGGAGCAATCAGCCCCAGCATTTT. Its protein product is CASSPRSNQPQHF. The full variable domain, in which reference TRBV28 and TRBJ1-5 provide the parts outside the CDR3, is DVKVTQSSRYLVKRTGEKVFLECVQDMDHENMFWYRQDPGLGLRLIYFSYDVKMKEKGDIPEGYSVSREKKERFSLILESASTNQTSMYLCASSPRSNQPQHFGDGTRLSIL.

The chain links TRBV27 to TRBJ1-1, with D perhaps TRBD1 (5 bases). V dropped 5 bases and J dropped 4 bases, with 14 bases sitting between them. CDR1 is MNHEY and CDR2 is SMNVEV in the germline V gene (reference sequence). The CDR3 sequence is 14 residues long. The CDR3 spells CASSLQGQGTEAFF. CDR3 nucleotides: TGTGCCAGCAGTCTCCAGGGTCAGGGCACTGAAGCTTTCTTT.

This chain joins TRBV19 and TRBJ2-1; TRBD2 might be the D (7 bases). Trimming stripped 3 bases from V and 3 bases from J, with 12 bases between. Per the germline V gene, CDR1 is LNHDA and CDR2 is SQIVND (reference sequence). The CDR3 is made up of 15 amino acids. CDR3 sequence reads: CASSIGGGHYNEQFF. CDR3 DNA: TGTGCCAGTAGTATTGGCGGGGGCCACTACAATGAGCAGTTCTTC.

The chain is built from TRBV5-1 and TRBJ1-6; D is perhaps TRBD1 (5 bases). The V and J ends lost 3 bases and 4 bases respectively, with 14 bases between them. This CDR3 contains 16 residues. Germline assignment: CDR1 SGHRS and CDR2 YFSETQ. The DNA of the CDR3 is TGCGCCAGCAGCTCGGGGACCGATGATTATAATTCACCCCTCCACTTT. The encoded protein is CASSSGTDDYNSPLHF.

The chain recombines TRBV6-5 with TRBJ1-2; 11 bases map to TRBD1. CDR1 and CDR2 from the germline V gene are MNHEY and SVGAGI. V was clipped by 6 bases and J by 6 bases; unmatched bases: 9. CDR3 size: 15 residues. The CDR3 DNA follows: TGTGCCAGCAGCCCCAGGACAGGGGGCAAGGATGGCTACACCTTC. It is translated as CASSPRTGGKDGYTF.

J is TRBJ1-2 and V is TRBV4-3; D not resolved. This CDR3 has 14 amino acids. The germline gives CDR1 LGHNA, CDR2 YSLEER. V was clipped by 0 bases and J by 4 bases, with 9 bases between them. The CDR3 loop reads CASSQEVGSYGYTF. CDR3 DNA sequence: TGCGCCAGCAGCCAAGAAGTGGGCAGCTATGGCTACACCTTC.

The chain links TRBV6-1 to TRBJ2-6; TRBD2 matches 7 bases. V lost 0 bases and J lost 0; bases outside the gene matches: 14. This CDR3 has 21 amino acids. Germline V gene lookup returns CDR1 MNHNS and CDR2 SASEGT. The CDR3 DNA follows: TGTGCCAGCAGTGAAGCGCGGGGGAGGAACTCTGGCTACTCTGGGGCCAACGTCCTGACTTTC. Translation gives CASSEARGRNSGYSGANVLTF.

V and J are TRBV14 and TRBJ1-1; D may be TRBD1 (5 bases). This CDR3 has 13 residues. CDR1 and CDR2 (germline): SGHDN, FVKESK. V was cut by 1 base and J by 7 bases, with 10 bases left in between. CDR3 DNA: TGTGCCAGCAGCCAAGTGGAGGGGCTTGAAGCTTTCTTT. It is translated as CASSQVEGLEAFF.

The genes are TRBV5-4 and TRBJ1-1, with unresolved D. V dropped 2 bases and J dropped 0 bases, with 8 bases sitting between them. Per the germline V gene, CDR1 is SGHNT and CDR2 is YYREEE (reference sequence). The CDR3 runs 14 residues. CDR3 sequence: CASSFGPMNTEAFF. The CDR3 nucleotides read TGTGCCAGCAGCTTTGGGCCCATGAACACTGAAGCTTTCTTT. The full variable domain, with the rest looked up from reference TRBV5-4 and TRBJ1-1, is ETGVTQSPTHLIKTRGQQVTLRCSSQSGHNTVSWYQQALGQGPQFIFQYYREEENGRGNFPPRFSGLQFPNYSSELNVNALELDDSALYLCASSFGPMNTEAFFGQGTRLTVV.

The rearrangement joins TRBV5-4 to TRBJ2-2; TRBD1 matches 7 bases. Germline V CDR1 and CDR2: SGHNT, YYREEE (reference sequence). Germline trimming cut 6 bases from V and 6 bases from J; bases unmatched to any gene: 8. The CDR3 has 14 residues. CDR3 sequence (DNA): TGTGCCAGCAACCCCAAAGGGGGCGCCGGGGAGCTGTTTTTT. This translates into CASNPKGGAGELFF.

This chain uses TRBV7-8 with TRBJ1-1, with TRBD1 identical over 8 bases. The CDR3 extends over 14 amino acids. Trimming cost V 3 bases and J 1 base; bases outside gene matches: 1. CDR1 is SGHVS, CDR2 FQNEAQ, per germline. The CDR3 DNA sequence: TGTGCCAGCAGCTTGACAGGGGCGAACACTGAAGCTTTCTTT. As protein: CASSLTGANTEAFF.

The chain is built from TRBV12-5 and TRBJ2-7; TRBD1 might be the D (5 bases). The CDR3 loop spans 14 amino acids. V was cut by 3 bases and J by 2 bases, with 11 bases left in between. Germline values: CDR1 LGHNT, CDR2 FRNRAP. The CDR3, as DNA: TGTGCTAGTGGTTTAAACAGGTTGACCTACGAGCAGTACTTC. It is translated as CASGLNRLTYEQYF.

The CDR3 sequence: CASSVWGAGSTGELFF. The CDR3 bases are TGTGCCAGCAGCGTCTGGGGGGCAGGGTCGACCGGGGAGCTGTTTTTT. This rearrangement joins TRBV9 to TRBJ2-2; the D call may be TRBD1 or TRBD2 (6 bases each). The CDR3 covers 16 residues. Germline V lookup: CDR1 SGDLS, CDR2 YYNGEE. The V end was cut by 2 bases, the J end by 5 bases, with 16 bases between.